One T cell receptor (beta chain) is described in this entry. Its antigen is still unknown. These data belong to a study of T cells expressing NK-cell markers. Study findings and constraints: These clonotypes also led the CD3+CD56-NKG2C+ fraction in a handful of donors.

CDR1 is LNHDA, CDR2 SQIVND, per germline (reference sequence). The CDR3 spans 14 residues. Reprocessing the 5' RACE reads, TCRdb reports a single entry for every CDR3 protein and omits DNA. This sample lists 150,000 or so distinct CDR3 sequences; its ten largest clones have around 37%. The material sequenced was blood T cells: a sorted CD56 or NKG2C T cell subset, CD4+ or CD8+ T cells, or bulk PBMC T cells (not recorded which). V and J are TRBV19 and TRBJ2-7. The origin of this receptor is a woman aged 50 to 65 in good health. The CDR3 reads CASRPAGASYEQYF.